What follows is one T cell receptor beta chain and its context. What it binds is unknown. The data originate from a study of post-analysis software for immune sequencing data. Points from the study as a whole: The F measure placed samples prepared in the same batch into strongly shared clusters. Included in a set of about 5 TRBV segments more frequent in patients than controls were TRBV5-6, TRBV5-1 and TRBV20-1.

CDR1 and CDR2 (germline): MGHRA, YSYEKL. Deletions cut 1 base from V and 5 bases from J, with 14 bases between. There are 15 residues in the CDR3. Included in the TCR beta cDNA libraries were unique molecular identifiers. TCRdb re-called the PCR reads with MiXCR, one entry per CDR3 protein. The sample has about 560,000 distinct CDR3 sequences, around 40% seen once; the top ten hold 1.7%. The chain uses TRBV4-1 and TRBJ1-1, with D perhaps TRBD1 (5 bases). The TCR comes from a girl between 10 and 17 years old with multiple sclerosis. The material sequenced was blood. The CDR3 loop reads CASSQGRSRGTEAFF. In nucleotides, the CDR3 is TGCGCCAGCAGCCAAGGCCGGTCTCGGGGGACTGAAGCTTTCTTT.